This T cell receptor beta chain was observed in a study of human T cells and chemical hapten exposure. Study summary: Patch tests containing 0.01% DPC, applied to the upper back, were read at 6 days.

Specified time point: pre-sensitization, week 0. Treatment indicated: therapeutic diphenylcyclopropenone sensitization with weekly scalp DPC. Germline V lookup: CDR1 SGHVS, CDR2 FQNEAQ. V gave up 7 bases and J gave up 2 bases; unmatched junction bases: 11. The CDR3 loop spans 16 amino acids. Unique molecular identifiers were attached to individual cDNA molecules within the library. One entry per CDR3 protein, called by TCRdb with MiXCR from the RACE reads. The data show 380,000 or so distinct CDR3 sequences, approximately 5% seen once. Ten or more counts support this clonotype. The clonotype originates from a woman aged 18-29 years with alopecia areata. Some clones in this sample may be carry-over from other donors' samples. This specimen was whole blood, taken in connection with sensitization to the hapten diphenylcyclopropenone (DPC). The J gene is TRBJ1-5, the V gene TRBV7-8; 7 bases line up with TRBD1. CDR3 residues: CASMGKWTGGNQPQHF. CDR3 bases: TGTGCCAGCATGGGAAAATGGACAGGCGGCAATCAGCCCCAGCATTTT.